These 26 T cell receptor beta chains came from one sample sequenced in a study of control samples from healthy donors and cancer patients (dated by TCRdb to 2019 to 2021). To prepare the library, the immunoSEQ multiplex PCR assay was applied. Entries here come from immuneACCESS through TCRdb and include only in-frame sequences with V and J called. Some clones fail to appear in such tables; in the studies checked, an unresolved V gene covers under half of the shortfall, and the cause of the remainder is unknown. This sample comprises around 100,000 clones, around 90% of them detected only once. The top ten clonotypes cover approximately 3% of the sample. The specimen was blood. These receptors originate from a human donor in good health. The donor label of this sample is uncertain.

In regard to this clone: This CDR3 fails to terminate in the conserved phenylalanine or tryptophan, so it likely reflects a read error. This chain connects TRBV7-6 to TRBJ1-2; 7 bases match TRBD1. The germline V gene has CDR1 SGHVS and CDR2 FNYEAQ. This CDR3 has 14 amino acids. The V and J ends lost 0 bases and 8 bases, in that order; junction bases with no gene match: 6. CDR3 sequence: CASSLAEGAGGYTL. CDR3 in DNA: TGTGCCAGCAGCTTAGCCGAGGGGGCTGGCGGCTACACCCTC.

The gene calls are TRBV5-1 and TRBJ1-3, with unresolved D. The germline CDR1 and CDR2 sequences are SGHRS and YFSETQ. This CDR3 spans 16 amino acids. Deletions cut 2 bases from V and 0 bases from J, with 12 bases between. This CDR3 reads CASSLTLRSSGNTIYF. The CDR3 DNA reads as TGCGCCAGCAGCTTAACTTTGCGTAGCTCTGGAAACACCATATATTTT.

The rearrangement joins TRBV5-5 to TRBJ2-1; 10 positions match TRBD2. CDR3 length: 15 residues. Germline values: CDR1 SGHKS, CDR2 YYEKEE (reference sequence). Unmatched junction bases numbered 9, after V lost 0 bases and J lost 12 bases. The CDR3 region has the DNA TGTGCCAGCAGCTTGGGGTCTAGCGGGGGTTTAGTGCAGTTCTTC. This sequence encodes CASSLGSSGGLVQFF. Based on the CDR3 plus reference TRBV5-5 and TRBJ2-1, the full variable domain is DAGVTQSPTHLIKTRGQQVTLRCSPISGHKSVSWYQQVLGQGPQFIFQYYEKEERGRGNFPDRFSARQFPNYSSELNVNALLLGDSALYLCASSLGSSGGLVQFFGPGTRLTVL.

CDR3 protein: CASRRGQGEGAQHF. DNA of the CDR3: TGTGCCAGCAGGCGGGGACAGGGGGAAGGGGCCCAGCATTTT. This sequence joins TRBV2 and TRBJ1-5, with TRBD1 matching 11 bases. CDR3 length: 14 amino acids. Germline V gene data show CDR1 as SNHLY and CDR2 as FYNNEI. V trimming: 6 bases; J trimming: 11 bases; junction bases outside the gene matches: 9.

The rearrangement joins TRBV5-1 to TRBJ2-4, with TRBD1 as a possible D gene (6 bases). The germline V gene encodes CDR1 SGHRS and CDR2 YFSETQ. Trimming shortened V by 4 bases and J by 1 base, and 12 bases separated the two germline ends. The CDR3 totals 15 residues. This CDR3 reads CASSPGDFAKNIQYF. In DNA, the CDR3 is TGCGCCAGCAGCCCAGGGGATTTTGCCAAAAACATTCAGTACTTC.

The rearrangement joins TRBV12-3 or TRBV12-4 to TRBJ1-2; D gene unclear. Deletions cut 3 bases from V and 7 bases from J, with 9 bases between. There are 12 residues in the CDR3. The CDR3 protein is CASSLVFGGYTF. Written as DNA, the CDR3 is TGTGCCAGCAGTTTGGTGTTTGGTGGCTACACCTTC.

The genes are TRBV21-1 and TRBJ2-5; the table's D gene call, TRBD1, was not cross checked with the DNA. TRBV21-1 is designated a pseudogene. The CDR3 contains 14 residues. The CDR3 DNA is TGTGCCAGCTCCTACGACACAGGACCCGAGACCCAGTACTTC. Residues: CASSYDTGPETQYF.

The genes are TRBV5-6 and TRBJ1-2, with D unclear. The V end was cut by 3 bases, the J end by 6 bases, with 9 bases between. Per the germline V gene, CDR1 is SGHDT and CDR2 is YYEEEE. The CDR3 consists of 12 residues. CDR3 sequence (DNA): TGTGCCAGCAGCTCCCGTATAGATGGCTACACCTTC. Amino acids: CASSSRIDGYTF. Full variable domain (remainder filled in from reference TRBV5-6 and TRBJ1-2): DAGVTQSPTHLIKTRGQQVTLRCSPKSGHDTVSWYQQALGQGPQFIFQYYEEEERQRGNFPDRFSGHQFPNYSSELNVNALLLGDSALYLCASSSRIDGYTFGSGTRLTVV.

The J gene is TRBJ1-3, the V gene TRBV6-5, with 7 bases fitting TRBD1. V lost 10 bases and J lost 0; bases outside the gene matches: 3. The CDR3 runs 13 residues. The germline CDR1 and CDR2 sequences are MNHEY and SVGAGI. CDR3 coding DNA: TGTGCCACCCGGGACAGCTCTGGAAACACCATATATTTT. Amino acid sequence: CATRDSSGNTIYF.

This clone was counted once. The genes are TRBV30 and TRBJ1-6; D is ambiguous. The V end was cut by 4 bases, the J end by 7 bases, with 8 bases between. The CDR3 sequence is 12 residues long. Germline V gene data show CDR1 as GTSNPN and CDR2 as SVGIG (reference sequence). The CDR3 loop reads CAWTGVNSPLHF. In DNA, the CDR3 is TGTGCCTGGACAGGTGTGAATTCACCCCTCCACTTT. Full variable domain (missing parts from reference TRBV30 and TRBJ1-6): SQTIHQWPATLVQPVGSPLSLECTVEGTSNPNLYWYRQAAGRGLQLLFYSVGIGQISSEVPQNLSASRPQDRQFILSSKKLLLSDSGFYLCAWTGVNSPLHFGNGTRLTVT.

This chain connects TRBV18 to TRBJ1-3; no definite D call. The V and J ends lost 5 bases and 0 bases respectively, with 11 bases between them. Looked up from germline, CDR1 is KGHSH and CDR2 is LQKENI. The CDR3 is 15 residues long. CDR3 coding DNA: TGTGCCAGCTCAGTTGGAGAACACTCTGGAAACACCATATATTTT. Its protein product is CASSVGEHSGNTIYF. Full variable domain (rest looked up from reference TRBV18 and TRBJ1-3): NAGVMQNPRHLVRRRGQEARLRCSPMKGHSHVYWYRQLPEEGLKFMVYLQKENIIDESGMPKERFSAEFPKEGPSILRIQQVVRGDSAAYFCASSVGEHSGNTIYFGEGSWLTVV.

The rearrangement links TRBV30 to TRBJ1-4, with D possibly matching TRBD1 (6 bases). The CDR3 has 13 residues. Germline CDR1 GTSNPN, CDR2 SVGIG (reference sequence). V was shortened by 3 bases and J by 4 bases, with 9 bases between the two germline ends. The DNA for the CDR3 is TGTGCCTGGAGAGGGGGGTTTAATGAAAAACTGTTTTTT. Its translation: CAWRGGFNEKLFF. Looking up the rest from reference TRBV30 and TRBJ1-4 gives the full variable domain: SQTIHQWPATLVQPVGSPLSLECTVEGTSNPNLYWYRQAAGRGLQLLFYSVGIGQISSEVPQNLSASRPQDRQFILSSKKLLLSDSGFYLCAWRGGFNEKLFFGSGTQLSVL.

This clone appeared once. J is TRBJ2-7 and V is TRBV24-1; no reliable D call. Germline assignment: CDR1 KGHDR and CDR2 SFDVKD. CDR3 length equals 14 residues. The V gene lost 4 bases and the J gene lost 2 bases, with 11 bases spanning the gap. The CDR3: CATSDLQSPYEQYF. The CDR3 nucleotides are TGTGCCACCAGTGACCTTCAGAGTCCCTACGAGCAGTACTTC.

CDR3 loop: CASSLSLDSSRGYTF. CDR3 sequence (DNA): TGTGCCAGCAGCTTATCCTTAGACTCCAGCCGGGGCTACACCTTC. The rearrangement links TRBV7-9 to TRBJ1-2, with D unresolved. The CDR3 has 15 residues. Germline values: CDR1 SEHNR, CDR2 FQNEAQ (reference sequence). V gave up 2 bases and J gave up 8 bases, with 18 bases separating them.

V usage is TRBV5-1 and J usage is TRBJ2-5; 10 bases agree with TRBD2. With V trimmed by 2 bases and J by 0 bases, 4 bases remained unmatched. The CDR3 contains 16 residues. Germline V gives CDR1 SGHRS, CDR2 YFSETQ. CDR3 in DNA: TGCGCCAGCAGCTTTTCTAGCGGGGGATACCAAGAGACCCAGTACTTC. It is translated as CASSFSSGGYQETQYF.

The CDR3 here is CASSSEPGQGNHEQYF. The CDR3 coding sequence is TGTGCCAGCAGCTCAGAACCGGGACAGGGGAACCACGAGCAGTACTTC. The chain uses TRBV7-6 and TRBJ2-7; TRBD1 agrees at 10 bases. Germline V gene sequence: CDR1 SGHVS, CDR2 FNYEAQ. This CDR3 has 16 residues. Trimming removed 4 bases from V and 5 bases from J; junction bases left unmatched: 11.

The CDR3 bases are TGCGCCAGCAGACAATTTTTGACAGGTACGACTGAAGCTTTCTTT. Its protein product is CASRQFLTGTTEAFF. The chain combines TRBV10-2 with TRBJ1-1; D perhaps matches TRBD1 (6 bases). This CDR3 contains 15 residues. Germline loops: CDR1 WSHSY, CDR2 SAAADI. Trimming left V 6 bases short and J 5 bases short, with 19 bases between.

This chain joins TRBV19 and TRBJ2-5; no clear D gene. V lost 4 bases and J lost 0, with 6 bases in between. Germline V gives CDR1 LNHDA, CDR2 SQIVND (reference sequence). The CDR3 spans 13 residues. The chain's CDR3 is CASSRSYQETQYF. Here the CDR3 DNA reads TGTGCCAGTAGTAGGTCGTACCAAGAGACCCAGTACTTC. The full variable domain, with the rest looked up from reference TRBV19 and TRBJ2-5, is DGGITQSPKYLFRKEGQNVTLSCEQNLNHDAMYWYRQDPGQGLRLIYYSQIVNDFQKGDIAEGYSVSREKKESFPLTVTSAQKNPTAFYLCASSRSYQETQYFGPGTRLLVL.

The chain has TRBV24-1 and TRBJ1-5; TRBD1 aligns across 12 bases. CDR3 size: 17 residues. CDR1 KGHDR and CDR2 SFDVKD come from the germline V gene. The V and J ends lost 2 bases and 6 bases, in that order; junction bases with no gene match: 7. CDR3 nucleotides: TGTGCCACCAGTGATTCGCGGGACAGGGGGCCGTCTCAGCCCCAGCATTTT. Protein product: CATSDSRDRGPSQPQHF.

About this clone itself: The sample holds other DNA sequences that translate to the same CDR3. The CDR3 loop is CASSQEGNTIYF. CDR3 DNA sequence: TGTGCCAGCAGCCAAGAGGGGAACACCATATATTTT. This chain links TRBV3-1 (or the pseudogene TRBV3-2) with TRBJ1-3; D is uncertain. Per the germline V gene, CDR1 is LGHDT and CDR2 is YNNKEL (reference sequence). This CDR3 has 12 residues. The V end was cut by 0 bases, the J end by 7 bases, with 4 bases between.

The chain employs TRBV18 and TRBJ2-7; 7 nucleotides match TRBD1. The germline V gene has CDR1 KGHSH and CDR2 LQKENI. Trimming removed 6 bases from V and 1 base from J; junction bases left unmatched: 3. CDR3 size: 13 residues. CDR3 coding DNA: TGTGCCAGCTCCCTGGGACAGTCCTACGAGCAGTACGTC. Translated, it gives CASSLGQSYEQYV.

This chain links TRBV7-9 with TRBJ1-2; 7 bases map to TRBD1. With 5 bases clipped from V and 3 bases from J, the junction kept 3 bases outside the gene matches. CDR1 and CDR2 from the germline V gene are SEHNR and FQNEAQ (reference sequence). CDR3 size: 13 residues. CDR3 DNA: TGTGCCAGCAGCGAACAGGGGTACTATGGCTACACCTTC. This gives the protein CASSEQGYYGYTF.

The chain has TRBV2 and TRBJ1-5; no definite D call. Germline CDR1 reads SNHLY; CDR2 reads FYNNEI. Trimming removed 1 base at V and 0 bases at J, with 4 bases between. The CDR3 consists of 14 residues. The CDR3 here is CASSEVYSNQPQHF. Here the CDR3 DNA reads TGTGCCAGCAGTGAAGTTTATAGCAATCAGCCCCAGCATTTT.

CDR3 DNA: TGTGCCAGCAGTCGGGGACAGGTGCAAAATTCACCCCTCCACTTT. This codes for CASSRGQVQNSPLHF. This chain connects TRBV7-6 to TRBJ1-6, with 8 bases aligning to TRBD1. CDR3 length: 15 amino acids. CDR1 SGHVS and CDR2 FNYEAQ come from the germline V gene. The trim removed 6 bases at V and 7 bases at J, leaving 8 bases unmatched.

This chain joins TRBV30 and TRBJ2-4; D not resolved. The V gene's germline CDR1 is GTSNPN and CDR2 SVGIG (reference sequence). This CDR3 is 15 amino acids long. V lost 5 bases and J lost 0, with 14 bases in between. The CDR3 DNA is TGTGCCTGGGGACGATTTGATCTAGCCAAAAACATTCAGTACTTC. This gives the protein CAWGRFDLAKNIQYF.

The rearrangement joins TRBV27 to TRBJ1-2; weak D call: TRBD1 (5 bases). The CDR3 totals 17 residues. Trimming shortened V by 3 bases and J by 8 bases, and 25 bases separated the two germline ends. The germline CDR1 and CDR2 sequences are MNHEY and SMNVEV (reference sequence). CDR3 DNA sequence: TGTGCCAGCAGTTTTTCTGGCCAGGGCCCTAAATCTATGGGCTACACCTTC. Translating gives CASSFSGQGPKSMGYTF.